Listed below are T cell receptor beta chains from one sample, sequenced in a study of shared clonotypes between healthy human individuals. The assay was immunoSEQ multiplex PCR, and TCRdb's table has in-frame clones only and misses some. The data contain about 600,000 clones, 95% of them singletons. Input material: naive CD8+ T cells sorted from blood. Receptor source: a woman under 40 in good health. The CDR3 runs from the conserved cysteine through the conserved F or W. Each record gives: clone size, D gene, V gene, J gene, CDR3 DNA, CDR3 protein. The D gene is left open where the match is weak. Only some rows state a clone size, as once, few, many or a class for expanded clones.

clone_size: NA; d_call: NA; v_call: TRBV7-6; j_call: TRBJ1-3; cdr3_nt: TGTGCCAGCAGCCCAGGGGTCTCTGGAAACACCATATATTTT; cdr3_aa: CASSPGVSGNTIYF
clone_size: once; d_call: NA; v_call: TRBV9; j_call: TRBJ2-1; cdr3_nt: TGTGCCAGCAGCGTAGGAGGGGGGAGCAGTGAGCAGTTCTTC; cdr3_aa: CASSVGGGSSEQFF
clone_size: NA; d_call: TRBD2; v_call: TRBV7-6; j_call: TRBJ2-1; cdr3_nt: TGTGCCAGCAGCTTAGCAGCGGGGCTCTACAATGAGCAGTTCTTC; cdr3_aa: CASSLAAGLYNEQFF
clone_size: NA; d_call: TRBD2; v_call: TRBV19; j_call: TRBJ2-2; cdr3_nt: TGTGCCAGTAGTCCGGGACTAGCGGGAGTAATTACCACCGGGGAGCTGTTTTTT; cdr3_aa: CASSPGLAGVITTGELFF
clone_size: NA; d_call: NA; v_call: TRBV27; j_call: TRBJ2-1; cdr3_nt: TGTGCCAGCAGTAGATACAATGAGCAGTTCTTC; cdr3_aa: CASSRYNEQFF
clone_size: NA; d_call: NA; v_call: TRBV2; j_call: TRBJ1-5; cdr3_nt: TGTGCCAGCACGGATTATAGCAATCAGCCCCAGCATTTT; cdr3_aa: CASTDYSNQPQHF
clone_size: NA; d_call: NA; v_call: TRBV27; j_call: TRBJ2-1; cdr3_nt: TGTGCCAGCAGTTTGGCGGGTTCCTACAATGAGCAGTTCTTC; cdr3_aa: CASSLAGSYNEQFF
clone_size: once; d_call: NA; v_call: TRBV5-8; j_call: TRBJ1-1; cdr3_nt: TGTGCCAGCAGCCGGAAGGTGGACCGACGAAACACTGAAGCTTTCTTT; cdr3_aa: CASSRKVDRRNTEAFF
clone_size: NA; d_call: NA; v_call: TRBV6-1; j_call: TRBJ2-7; cdr3_nt: TGTGCCACAAGGGGACTCTCCTACGAGCAGTACTTC; cdr3_aa: CATRGLSYEQYF
clone_size: once; d_call: NA; v_call: TRBV27; j_call: TRBJ1-1; cdr3_nt: TGTGCCAGCCTGGCAGGCAGAGGGACTGAAGCTTTCTTT; cdr3_aa: CASLAGRGTEAFF
clone_size: NA; d_call: NA; v_call: TRBV5-6; j_call: TRBJ2-7; cdr3_nt: TGTGCCAGCAGCTTGGAAACCCTATCCTACGAGCAGTACTTC; cdr3_aa: CASSLETLSYEQYF
clone_size: NA; d_call: NA; v_call: TRBV4-1; j_call: TRBJ2-7; cdr3_nt: TGCGCCAGCAGCCAGTCGGACCTAGGGGGAGTCTACGAGCAGTACTTC; cdr3_aa: CASSQSDLGGVYEQYF
clone_size: NA; d_call: TRBD2; v_call: TRBV28; j_call: TRBJ2-3; cdr3_nt: TGTGCCAGCAGTACTAGCGGGATCACAGATACGCAGTATTTT; cdr3_aa: CASSTSGITDTQYF
clone_size: once; d_call: NA; v_call: TRBV27; j_call: TRBJ2-7; cdr3_nt: TGTGCCAGCAGTCAAAACTACGAGCAGTACTTC; cdr3_aa: CASSQNYEQYF
clone_size: NA; d_call: TRBD1; v_call: TRBV28; j_call: TRBJ2-2; cdr3_nt: TGTGCCAGCAGCTATCTCCCCGGGACAGGGAGGAGGGCCGGGGAGCTGTTTTTT; cdr3_aa: CASSYLPGTGRRAGELFF
clone_size: NA; d_call: TRBD1; v_call: TRBV5-6; j_call: TRBJ1-2; cdr3_nt: TGTGCCAGCACTCCGGGACAGGGTCTTTATGGCTACACCTTC; cdr3_aa: CASTPGQGLYGYTF
clone_size: NA; d_call: TRBD2; v_call: TRBV7-9; j_call: TRBJ2-7; cdr3_nt: TGTGCCAGCAGCTTCAAGACTAGCGGGAGCTACGAGCAGTACTTC; cdr3_aa: CASSFKTSGSYEQYF
clone_size: NA; d_call: TRBD1; v_call: TRBV28; j_call: TRBJ2-7; cdr3_nt: TGTGCCAGCAGTTTCACAGGGGGCGTCGAGCAGTACTTC; cdr3_aa: CASSFTGGVEQYF
clone_size: NA; d_call: NA; v_call: TRBV21-1; j_call: TRBJ2-7; cdr3_nt: TGTGCCAGCAGCAATAGGGTTGGCACCGAGCAGTACTTC; cdr3_aa: CASSNRVGTEQYF
clone_size: NA; d_call: TRBD1; v_call: TRBV5-3; j_call: TRBJ1-5; cdr3_nt: TGTGCCAGACGAAGGCGGACAGGGAGCAATCAGCCCCAGCATTTT; cdr3_aa: CARRRRTGSNQPQHF